Presented here are 10 T cell receptor beta chains from one specimen sequenced in a study of human T cells and chemical hapten exposure. TCRdb re-derived calls from the RACE reads in MiXCR, one entry per CDR3 protein. The sample holds about 100,000 distinct CDR3 sequences, 9.5% to 12% seen once. Time point noted: patch test 2, 6 weeks after DPC sensitization. Documented treatment: therapeutic diphenylcyclopropenone sensitization with weekly scalp DPC. The source was whole blood, collected in connection with sensitization to the hapten diphenylcyclopropenone (DPC). Every receptor here comes from a middle-aged woman with alopecia areata. Some clones in this sample may be carry-over from other donors' samples.

This clonotype was counted only a few times. The rearrangement links TRBV5-6 to TRBJ2-4, with a tentative D call TRBD1 (6 bases). V was pared by 0 bases and J by 13 bases, with 20 bases between. CDR3 length: 15 residues. Germline V gives CDR1 SGHDT, CDR2 YYEEEE. In nucleotides, the CDR3 is TGTGCCAGCAGCTTGGGACCGCCGAGGACAGTCCTCCAGTACTTC. The encoded protein is CASSLGPPRTVLQYF.

The sample holds many counts of this clonotype. V and J are TRBV11-2 and TRBJ2-2, with D possibly called TRBD1 or TRBD2 (5 bases each). This CDR3 spans 15 amino acids. Germline CDR1 and CDR2: SGHAT and FQNNGV. V dropped 3 bases and J dropped 5 bases, with 13 bases sitting between them. The DNA for the CDR3 is TGTGCCAGCAGCTTTAGACAGTGGGAGACCGGGGAGCTGTTTTTT. Protein: CASSFRQWETGELFF.

This clonotype was seen ten or more times. This chain joins TRBV27 and TRBJ2-7; 7 bases align to TRBD2. The CDR3 is 13 residues long. With 6 bases clipped from V and 3 bases from J, the junction kept 5 bases outside the gene matches. CDR1 and CDR2 from the germline V gene are MNHEY and SMNVEV (reference sequence). CDR3 coding DNA: TGTGCCAGCAGCGACGGGGGGTACTACGAGCAGTACTTC. Residues: CASSDGGYYEQYF.

In its sample, this clonotype was seen once. The J gene is TRBJ2-1, the V gene TRBV5-5; D possibly corresponds to TRBD2 (6 bases). The CDR3 runs to 16 residues. Between the trimmed V and J ends, which lost 4 bases and 1 base, there was a span of 15 bases. Germline V gives CDR1 SGHKS, CDR2 YYEKEE (reference sequence). CDR3 residues: CASSPGGTLSYNEQFF. Here the CDR3 DNA reads TGTGCCAGCAGCCCCGGCGGGACTTTGTCCTACAATGAGCAGTTCTTC.

In this sample, this clonotype turned up a few times. The CDR3 nucleotides are TGTGCCAGCAGTTCCATGACGGGGTTCTCCTACGAGCAGTACTTC. This codes for CASSSMTGFSYEQYF. The rearrangement links TRBV7-2 to TRBJ2-7, with D possibly matching TRBD2 (5 bases). Looked up from germline, CDR1 is SGHTA and CDR2 is FQGNSA. This CDR3 spans 15 amino acids. With 6 bases removed from V and 0 bases from J, the gap between germline ends came to 15 bases.

This clonotype was picked up a small number of times. The V call is TRBV30, the J call TRBJ1-1, with TRBD1 as a possible D gene (5 bases). This CDR3 comprises 12 residues. Trimming left V 4 bases short and J 4 bases short, with 10 bases between. The germline V gene encodes CDR1 GTSNPN and CDR2 SVGIG (reference sequence). This CDR3 reads CAWTGYRTEAFF. The DNA of the CDR3 is TGTGCCTGGACAGGGTATCGCACTGAAGCTTTCTTT.

This clonotype was detected many times. The CDR3 here is CASTPGQDEQFF. The CDR3 DNA sequence: TGTGCCAGCACCCCCGGCCAGGATGAGCAGTTCTTC. The chain recombines TRBV12-3 or TRBV12-4 with TRBJ2-1, with unresolved D. V dropped 7 bases and J dropped 8 bases, with 12 bases sitting between them. CDR3 length: 12 residues.

The chain joins TRBV11-2 to TRBJ2-7; D may be TRBD1 or TRBD2 (5 bases each). Trimming took 5 bases from V and 5 from J, leaving 13 bases between them. This CDR3 comprises 13 residues. Per the germline V gene, CDR1 is SGHAT and CDR2 is FQNNGV. CDR3 protein: CASSMTVGNEQYF. In DNA, the CDR3 is TGTGCCAGCAGCATGACAGTCGGGAACGAGCAGTACTTC.

This clonotype was observed at least ten times. This CDR3 is CASSERGGPISPQHF. The CDR3 coding sequence is TGTGCCAGCAGTGAAAGGGGAGGCCCCATCAGCCCCCAGCATTTT. The rearrangement uses TRBV2 and TRBJ1-5, with D perhaps TRBD1 (5 bases). V lost 2 bases and J 10 bases, leaving 18 bases between the germline ends. This CDR3 spans 15 amino acids. Germline CDR1 is SNHLY and CDR2 is FYNNEI.

The chain employs TRBV12-3 or TRBV12-4 and TRBJ1-2; no firm D call. V was shortened by 3 bases and J by 8 bases, with 10 bases between the two germline ends. The CDR3 has 12 residues. The CDR3 loop reads CASSFGTSGYTF. The CDR3 bases are TGTGCCAGCAGTTTCGGCACAAGCGGCTACACCTTC.